This T cell receptor (beta chain) was observed in a study of cytomegalovirus exposure and HLA in healthy donors. Study-wide results and limits: Across donors, presence/absence analyses took sequencing depth to be roughly uniform.

With regard to this clone: What it recognizes is unknown.

Primers for the PCR totalled 60 Vbeta and 13 Jbeta. The protocol was immunoSEQ multiplex PCR, while the TCRdb copy is restricted to in-frame clones and leaves out a portion. This table holds about 180,000 clones, about four fifths found once. The germline gives CDR1 SGHTA, CDR2 FQGNSA. With 7 bases removed from V and 3 bases from J, the gap between germline ends came to 20 bases. The CDR3 has 16 residues. The clonotype originates from a woman in her 30s in good health and CMV-seronegative. The source material was PBMCs. V gene TRBV7-2 combines with J gene TRBJ2-3, with a tentative D call TRBD2 (7 bases). In DNA form, the CDR3 reads TGTGCCAGCAAACGTGGGGGGGGGCCCAATACAGATACGCAGTATTTT. Translation gives CASKRGGGPNTDTQYF. The full variable domain, in which reference TRBV7-2 and TRBJ2-3 provide the parts outside the CDR3, is GAGVSQSPSNKVTEKGKDVELRCDPISGHTALYWYRQSLGQGLEFLIYFQGNSAPDKSGLPSDRFSAERTGGSVSTLTIQRTQQEDSAVYLCASKRGGGPNTDTQYFGPGTRLTVL.